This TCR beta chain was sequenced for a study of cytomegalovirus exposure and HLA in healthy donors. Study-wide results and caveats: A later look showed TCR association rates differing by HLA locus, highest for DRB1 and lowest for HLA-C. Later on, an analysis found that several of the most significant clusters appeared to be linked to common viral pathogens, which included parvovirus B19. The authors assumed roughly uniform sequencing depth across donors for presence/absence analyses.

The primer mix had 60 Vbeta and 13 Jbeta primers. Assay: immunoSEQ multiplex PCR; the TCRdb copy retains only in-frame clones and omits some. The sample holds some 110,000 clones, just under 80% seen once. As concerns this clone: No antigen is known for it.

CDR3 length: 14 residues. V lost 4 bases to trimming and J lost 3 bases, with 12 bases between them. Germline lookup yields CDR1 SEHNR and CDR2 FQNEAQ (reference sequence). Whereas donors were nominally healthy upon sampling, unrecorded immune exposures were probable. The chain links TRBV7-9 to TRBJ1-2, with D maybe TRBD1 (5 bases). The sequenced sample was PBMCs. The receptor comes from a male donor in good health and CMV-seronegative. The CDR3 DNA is TGTGCCAGCAGCTCTGCGGGGGTTTACTATGGCTACACCTTC. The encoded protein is CASSSAGVYYGYTF.